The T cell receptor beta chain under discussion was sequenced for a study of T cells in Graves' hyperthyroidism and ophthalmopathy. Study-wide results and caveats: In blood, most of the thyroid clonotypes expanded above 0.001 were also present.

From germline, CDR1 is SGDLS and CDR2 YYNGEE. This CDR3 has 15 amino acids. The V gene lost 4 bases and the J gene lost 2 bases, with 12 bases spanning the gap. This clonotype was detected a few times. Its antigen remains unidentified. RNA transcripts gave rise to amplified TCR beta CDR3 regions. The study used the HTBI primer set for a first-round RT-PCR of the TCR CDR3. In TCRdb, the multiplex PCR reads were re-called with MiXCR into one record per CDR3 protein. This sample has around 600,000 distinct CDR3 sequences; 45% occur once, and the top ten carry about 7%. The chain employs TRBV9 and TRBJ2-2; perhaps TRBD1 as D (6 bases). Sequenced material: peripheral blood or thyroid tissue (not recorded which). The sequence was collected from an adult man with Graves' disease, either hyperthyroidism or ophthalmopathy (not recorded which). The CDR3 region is CASSPPGHNTGELFF. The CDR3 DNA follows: TGTGCCAGCAGCCCTCCGGGACACAACACCGGGGAGCTGTTTTTT. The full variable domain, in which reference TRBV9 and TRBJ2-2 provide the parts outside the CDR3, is DSGVTQTPKHLITATGQRVTLRCSPRSGDLSVYWYQQSLDQGLQFLIQYYNGEERAKGNILERFSAQQFPDLHSELNLSSLELGDSALYFCASSPPGHNTGELFFGEGSRLTVL.